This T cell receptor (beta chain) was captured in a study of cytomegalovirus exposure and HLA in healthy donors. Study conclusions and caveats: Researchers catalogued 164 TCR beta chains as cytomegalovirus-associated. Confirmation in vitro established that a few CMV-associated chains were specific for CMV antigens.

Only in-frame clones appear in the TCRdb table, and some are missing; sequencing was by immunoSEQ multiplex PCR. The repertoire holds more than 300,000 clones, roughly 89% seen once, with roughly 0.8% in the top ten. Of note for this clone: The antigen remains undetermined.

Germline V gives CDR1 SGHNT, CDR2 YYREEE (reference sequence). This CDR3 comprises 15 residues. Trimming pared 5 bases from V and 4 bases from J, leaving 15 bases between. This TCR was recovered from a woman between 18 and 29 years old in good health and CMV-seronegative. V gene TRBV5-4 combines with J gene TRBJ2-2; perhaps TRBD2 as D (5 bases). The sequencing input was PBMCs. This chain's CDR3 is CASSDGLATTGELFF. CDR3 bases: TGTGCCAGCAGTGACGGACTGGCGACCACCGGGGAGCTGTTTTTT.